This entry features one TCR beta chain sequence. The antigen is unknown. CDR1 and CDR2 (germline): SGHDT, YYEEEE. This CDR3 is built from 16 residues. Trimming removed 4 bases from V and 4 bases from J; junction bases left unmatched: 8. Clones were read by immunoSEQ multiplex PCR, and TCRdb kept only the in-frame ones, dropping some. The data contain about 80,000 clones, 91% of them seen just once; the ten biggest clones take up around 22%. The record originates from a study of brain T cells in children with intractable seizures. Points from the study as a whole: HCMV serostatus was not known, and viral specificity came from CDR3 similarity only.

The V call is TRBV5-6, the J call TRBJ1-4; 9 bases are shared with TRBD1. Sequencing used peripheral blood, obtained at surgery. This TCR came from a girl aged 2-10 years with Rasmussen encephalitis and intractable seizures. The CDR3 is CASSAFRDRVNEKLFF. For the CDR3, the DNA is TGTGCCAGCAGCGCATTCCGGGACAGGGTTAATGAAAAACTGTTTTTT.